These 20 T cell receptor beta chains originate from one sample sequenced in a study of response to subunit inactivated influenza vaccine. TCRdb fed the RT-PCR reads into MiXCR, producing one record per CDR3 protein. There are 170,000 or so distinct CDR3 sequences in the sample; over 8.5% occur only once, and approximately 35% lies in the top ten. The starting material was CD8+ T cells sorted from PBMCs, obtained about 23 months after vaccination. Source of these receptors: a man aged 50 to 69 who received an inactivated influenza vaccine.

Worth noting for this clonotype: This may be a read error, as it is one base from a much larger clone. The rearrangement links TRBV12-3 or TRBV12-4 to TRBJ2-2; TRBD1 aligns across 8 bases. The CDR3 sequence is 15 residues long. J gave up 2 bases and V 7 bases, and 6 bases lay outside the gene matches. CDR3 sequence (DNA): TGTGCCAGCAACGGGGGACAGGCAAACACCGGGGAGCTGTTTTTT. It translates to CASNGGQANTGELFF.

This clonotype turned up a few times. This chain uses TRBV7-9 with TRBJ1-5; 9 bases are shared with TRBD1. Germline trimming cut 6 bases from V and 5 bases from J; bases unmatched to any gene: 8. This CDR3 region has 15 residues. CDR1 and CDR2 from the germline V gene are SEHNR and FQNEAQ (reference sequence). The CDR3 sequence: CASSSNRDRDQPQHF. CDR3 DNA: TGTGCCAGCAGTTCGAACCGGGACAGGGATCAGCCCCAGCATTTT.

This clonotype was seen more than once but under ten times. The CDR3: CASSLEESYNEQFF. The CDR3 DNA follows: TGTGCCAGCAGCTTGGAAGAGAGCTACAATGAGCAGTTCTTC. V and J are TRBV7-2 and TRBJ2-1; D is unclear. The germline CDR1 and CDR2 sequences are SGHTA and FQGNSA. The V gene lost 3 bases and the J gene lost 3 bases, with 9 bases spanning the gap. This CDR3 is built from 14 residues.

The sample holds a few counts of this clonotype. The gene calls are TRBV2 and TRBJ2-2, with 10 bases matching TRBD2. V shed 6 bases and J 6 bases; nucleotides not matched to a gene: 13. Germline values: CDR1 SNHLY, CDR2 FYNNEI. The CDR3 is 17 residues long. The CDR3 loop reads CASRVTSGVTRAGELFF. Here the CDR3 DNA reads TGTGCCAGCAGAGTAACTAGCGGGGTTACACGGGCCGGGGAGCTGTTTTTT.

This clonotype is a singleton in its sample. Given a much more abundant clone one base away, this may be a read error. The rearrangement joins TRBV12-3 or TRBV12-4 to TRBJ2-2; D may be TRBD2 (5 bases). The CDR3 runs 12 residues. The CDR3 region has the DNA TGTGCCAGCAGTCCCTTCACCGGGGATCTGTTTTTT. Translating gives CASSPFTGDLFF.

The chain carries TRBV20-1 and TRBJ2-3; D is unresolved. CDR3 length: 14 residues. Per the germline V gene, CDR1 is DFQATT and CDR2 is SNEGSKA (reference sequence). The V end lost 2 bases, the J end lost 3 bases, and 12 bases lay between the germline ends. CDR3 protein: CSARIRTETDTQYF. Written as DNA, the CDR3 is TGCAGTGCTAGAATTCGGACCGAGACAGATACGCAGTATTTT.

This clonotype was counted a few times. The chain employs TRBV3-1 and TRBJ2-3; D is unresolved. The length of the CDR3 is 17 residues. Germline CDR1 LGHDT, CDR2 YNNKEL (reference sequence). V shed 0 bases and J shed 1 base, with 14 bases lying between them. The CDR3 region has the DNA TGTGCCAGCAGCCAAGATGTGGCAGGTGAGGGCACAGATACGCAGTATTTT. This gives the protein CASSQDVAGEGTDTQYF.

The V call is TRBV29-1, the J call TRBJ2-2; D unresolved. This CDR3 comprises 12 residues. The ends were cut back, 0 bases at V and 6 bases at J, with 5 bases in the middle. CDR1 SQVTM and CDR2 ANQGSEA come from the germline V gene. The CDR3 protein is CSVEDLSGELFF. The CDR3 DNA sequence: TGCAGCGTTGAAGATCTCTCCGGGGAGCTGTTTTTT.

This clonotype showed up just a few times. This chain uses TRBV4-3 with TRBJ2-4; 10 bases match TRBD1. In germline, CDR1 is LGHNA, CDR2 YSLEER. The CDR3 runs to 16 residues. The trim removed 5 bases at V and 9 bases at J, leaving 13 bases unmatched. DNA of the CDR3: TGCGCCAGCAGCTACGGACCGGGACAGGGGTCCGGCATTCAGTACTTC. Protein product: CASSYGPGQGSGIQYF.

The V and J genes are TRBV2 and TRBJ2-1, with 8 bases aligning to TRBD2. Germline V gene lookup returns CDR1 SNHLY and CDR2 FYNNEI. With V trimmed by 4 bases and J by 10 bases, 12 bases remained unmatched. The CDR3 has 15 amino acids. CDR3 loop: CASSGEEIGGVEQFF. Written as DNA, the CDR3 is TGTGCCAGCAGTGGGGAAGAGATCGGGGGGGTGGAGCAGTTCTTC.

This clonotype was seen at least ten times. The rearrangement joins TRBV29-1 to TRBJ2-7; 12 bases are a match to TRBD2. The germline gives CDR1 SQVTM, CDR2 ANQGSEA. This CDR3 has 14 residues. The J segment lost 3 bases and the V segment lost 7 bases, leaving 7 bases of the junction unmatched. CDR3 amino acids: CSAGRTSGIYEQYF. The CDR3 DNA follows: TGCAGCGCCGGACGGACTAGCGGGATCTACGAGCAGTACTTC.

V and J are TRBV27 and TRBJ1-2; 8 nucleotides match TRBD1. Trimming removed 6 bases from V and 3 bases from J; junction bases left unmatched: 0. The CDR3 sequence is 12 residues long. Germline CDR1 is MNHEY and CDR2 is SMNVEV (reference sequence). CDR3 loop: CASRQGDYGYTF. The DNA for the CDR3 is TGTGCCAGCAGACAGGGGGACTATGGCTACACCTTC.

This clonotype was observed at least ten times. The V and J genes are TRBV4-1 and TRBJ2-1, with D tentatively TRBD1 or TRBD2 (5 bases each). Trimming took 2 bases from V and 0 from J, leaving 29 bases between them. The CDR3 consists of 22 residues. CDR1 and CDR2 from the germline V gene are MGHRA and YSYEKL. For the CDR3, the DNA is TGCGCCAGCAGCCAATGGGGATTCCGGGACGTAGAAGCGTTGGGCTCCTACAATGAGCAGTTCTTC. Its translation: CASSQWGFRDVEALGSYNEQFF.

This clonotype was seen a handful of times. This chain connects TRBV18 to TRBJ2-1; 7 bases are shared with TRBD2. The CDR3 has 15 residues. V gave up 0 bases and J gave up 7 bases; unmatched junction bases: 6. Germline V lookup: CDR1 KGHSH, CDR2 LQKENI. For the CDR3, the DNA is TGTGCCAGCTCACCACCGGCTAGCGGTACGAATGAGCAGTTCTTC. Encoded protein: CASSPPASGTNEQFF.

The chain couples TRBV6-1 to TRBJ2-7, with 8 bases aligning to TRBD1. CDR1 is MNHNS, CDR2 SASEGT, per germline. The CDR3 has 14 amino acids. V was pared by 4 bases and J by 3 bases, with 5 bases of the junction left unmatched. CDR3 protein: CASSARDRSYEQYF. DNA for the CDR3: TGTGCCAGCAGTGCCCGGGACAGGAGCTACGAGCAGTACTTC.

This clonotype was detected only a few times. V gene TRBV12-3 or TRBV12-4 combines with J gene TRBJ2-3; 7 nucleotides match TRBD1. The CDR3 has 16 residues. J was trimmed by 2 bases and V by 2 bases; bases with no gene match: 7. This chain's CDR3 is CASSLSQGVLTDTQYF. The CDR3 nucleotides read TGTGCCAGCAGTTTAAGTCAGGGGGTACTCACAGATACGCAGTATTTT.

This clonotype was found a few times. J is TRBJ2-1 and V is TRBV27, with TRBD2 matching over 13 bases. This CDR3 has 17 amino acids. The trim removed 4 bases at V and 8 bases at J, leaving 11 bases unmatched. Germline assignment: CDR1 MNHEY and CDR2 SMNVEV (reference sequence). The chain's CDR3 is CASSSVSGLAGYYEQFF. The CDR3 DNA reads as TGTGCCAGCAGTTCCGTTTCGGGACTAGCGGGATATTATGAGCAGTTCTTC.

The J gene is TRBJ2-5, the V gene TRBV27, with no clear D. The CDR3 length is 12 residues. Trimming removed 3 bases at V and 5 bases at J, with 7 bases between. Germline lookup yields CDR1 MNHEY and CDR2 SMNVEV (reference sequence). CDR3 bases: TGTGCCAGCAGTTTTTCCGGGGAGACCCAGTACTTC. Encoded protein: CASSFSGETQYF.

V is TRBV11-2 and J is TRBJ2-1; TRBD2 agrees at 7 bases. Germline CDR1 is SGHAT and CDR2 is FQNNGV. Trimming at V came to 6 bases and at J to 3 bases, leaving 11 bases not matched to a gene. CDR3 length equals 16 residues. As DNA, the CDR3 is TGTGCCAGCAGGTCCCCGAACCGGGACTACTACAATGAGCAGTTCTTC. Amino acid sequence: CASRSPNRDYYNEQFF.

This chain links TRBV6-2 or TRBV6-3 with TRBJ1-5; the D is unclear. V gave up 3 bases and J gave up 0 bases, with 6 bases separating them. This CDR3 has 14 amino acids. In germline, CDR1 is MNHEY, CDR2 SVGEGT. The CDR3 region has the DNA TGTGCCAGCAGTTATGGTTATAGCAATCAGCCCCAGCATTTT. It encodes CASSYGYSNQPQHF.